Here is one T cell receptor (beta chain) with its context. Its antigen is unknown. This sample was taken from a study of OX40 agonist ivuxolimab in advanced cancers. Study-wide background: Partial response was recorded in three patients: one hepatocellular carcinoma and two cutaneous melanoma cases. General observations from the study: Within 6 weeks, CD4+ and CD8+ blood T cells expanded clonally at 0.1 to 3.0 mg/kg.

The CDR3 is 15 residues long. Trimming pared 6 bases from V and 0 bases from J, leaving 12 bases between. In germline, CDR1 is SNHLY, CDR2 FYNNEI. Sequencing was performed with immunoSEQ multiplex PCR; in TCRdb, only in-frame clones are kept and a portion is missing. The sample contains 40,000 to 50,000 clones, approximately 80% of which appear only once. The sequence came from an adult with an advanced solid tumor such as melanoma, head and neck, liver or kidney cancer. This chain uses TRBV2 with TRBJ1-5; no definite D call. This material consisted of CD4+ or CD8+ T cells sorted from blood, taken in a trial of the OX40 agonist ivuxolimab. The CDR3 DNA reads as TGTGCCAGCAGAATGGGCAGCTATAGCAATCAGCCCCAGCATTTT. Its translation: CASRMGSYSNQPQHF.